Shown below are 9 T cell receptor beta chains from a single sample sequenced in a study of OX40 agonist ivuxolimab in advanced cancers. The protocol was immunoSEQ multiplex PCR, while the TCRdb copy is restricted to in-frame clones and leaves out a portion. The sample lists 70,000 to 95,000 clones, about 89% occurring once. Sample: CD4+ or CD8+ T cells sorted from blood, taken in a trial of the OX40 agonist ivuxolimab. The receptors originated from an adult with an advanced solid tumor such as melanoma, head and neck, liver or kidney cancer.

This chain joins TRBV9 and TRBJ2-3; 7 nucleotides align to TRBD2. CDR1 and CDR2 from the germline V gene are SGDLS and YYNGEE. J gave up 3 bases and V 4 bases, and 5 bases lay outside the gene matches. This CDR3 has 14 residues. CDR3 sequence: CASSLQRETDTQYF. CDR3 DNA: TGTGCCAGCAGCCTACAGCGGGAAACAGATACGCAGTATTTT.

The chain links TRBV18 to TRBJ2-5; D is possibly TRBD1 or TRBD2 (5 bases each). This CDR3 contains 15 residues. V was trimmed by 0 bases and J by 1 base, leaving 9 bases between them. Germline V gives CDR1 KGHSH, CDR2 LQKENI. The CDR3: CASSPPSGTQETQYF. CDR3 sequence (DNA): TGTGCCAGCTCACCACCGTCGGGGACCCAAGAGACCCAGTACTTC. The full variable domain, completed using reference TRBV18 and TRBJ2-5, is NAGVMQNPRHLVRRRGQEARLRCSPMKGHSHVYWYRQLPEEGLKFMVYLQKENIIDESGMPKERFSAEFPKEGPSILRIQQVVRGDSAAYFCASSPPSGTQETQYFGPGTRLLVL.

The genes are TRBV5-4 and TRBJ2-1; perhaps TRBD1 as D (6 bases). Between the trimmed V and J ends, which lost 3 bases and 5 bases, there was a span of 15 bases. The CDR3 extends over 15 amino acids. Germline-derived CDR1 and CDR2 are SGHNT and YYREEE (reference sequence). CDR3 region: CASSSIPRTDNEQFF. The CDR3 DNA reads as TGTGCCAGCAGCTCAATCCCAAGGACAGACAATGAGCAGTTCTTC.

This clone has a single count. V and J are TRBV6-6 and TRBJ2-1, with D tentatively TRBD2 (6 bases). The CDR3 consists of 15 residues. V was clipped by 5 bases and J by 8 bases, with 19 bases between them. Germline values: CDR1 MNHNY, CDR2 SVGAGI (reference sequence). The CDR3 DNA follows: TGTGCCAGCAGTAACGAATACGGGGGAGGAGATGAGCAGTTCTTC. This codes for CASSNEYGGGDEQFF.

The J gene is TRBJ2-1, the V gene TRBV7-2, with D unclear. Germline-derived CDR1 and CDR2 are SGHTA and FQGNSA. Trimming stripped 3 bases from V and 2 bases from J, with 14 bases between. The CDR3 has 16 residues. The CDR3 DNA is TGTGCCAGCAGCTTGACTGGATCCACGACCTACAATGAGCAGTTCTTC. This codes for CASSLTGSTTYNEQFF.

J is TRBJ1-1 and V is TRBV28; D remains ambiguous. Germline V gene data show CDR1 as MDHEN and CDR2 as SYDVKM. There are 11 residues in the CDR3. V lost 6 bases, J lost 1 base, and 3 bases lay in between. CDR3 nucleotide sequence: TGTGCCAGCAGCCAGAACACTGAAGCTTTCTTT. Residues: CASSQNTEAFF.

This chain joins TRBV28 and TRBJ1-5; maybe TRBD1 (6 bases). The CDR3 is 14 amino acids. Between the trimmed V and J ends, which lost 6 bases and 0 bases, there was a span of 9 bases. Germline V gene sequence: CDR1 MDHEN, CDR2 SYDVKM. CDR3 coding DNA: TGTGCCAGCAGATTACAGGGTAGCAATCAGCCCCAGCATTTT. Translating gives CASRLQGSNQPQHF.

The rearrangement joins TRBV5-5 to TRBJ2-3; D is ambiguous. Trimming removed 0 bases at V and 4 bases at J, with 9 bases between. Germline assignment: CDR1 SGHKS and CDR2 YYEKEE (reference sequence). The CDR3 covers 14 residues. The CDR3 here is CASSLGWSADTQYF. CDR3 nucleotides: TGTGCCAGCAGCTTGGGGTGGAGCGCAGATACGCAGTATTTT. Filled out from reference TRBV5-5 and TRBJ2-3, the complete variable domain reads DAGVTQSPTHLIKTRGQQVTLRCSPISGHKSVSWYQQVLGQGPQFIFQYYEKEERGRGNFPDRFSARQFPNYSSELNVNALLLGDSALYLCASSLGWSADTQYFGPGTRLTVL.

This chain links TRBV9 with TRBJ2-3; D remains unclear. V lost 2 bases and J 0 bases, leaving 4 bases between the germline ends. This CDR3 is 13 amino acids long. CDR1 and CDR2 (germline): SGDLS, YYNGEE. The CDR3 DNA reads TGTGCCAGCAGCGTTTCTAGCACAGATACGCAGTATTTT. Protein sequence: CASSVSSTDTQYF. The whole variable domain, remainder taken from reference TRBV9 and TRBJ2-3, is DSGVTQTPKHLITATGQRVTLRCSPRSGDLSVYWYQQSLDQGLQFLIQYYNGEERAKGNILERFSAQQFPDLHSELNLSSLELGDSALYFCASSVSSTDTQYFGPGTRLTVL.